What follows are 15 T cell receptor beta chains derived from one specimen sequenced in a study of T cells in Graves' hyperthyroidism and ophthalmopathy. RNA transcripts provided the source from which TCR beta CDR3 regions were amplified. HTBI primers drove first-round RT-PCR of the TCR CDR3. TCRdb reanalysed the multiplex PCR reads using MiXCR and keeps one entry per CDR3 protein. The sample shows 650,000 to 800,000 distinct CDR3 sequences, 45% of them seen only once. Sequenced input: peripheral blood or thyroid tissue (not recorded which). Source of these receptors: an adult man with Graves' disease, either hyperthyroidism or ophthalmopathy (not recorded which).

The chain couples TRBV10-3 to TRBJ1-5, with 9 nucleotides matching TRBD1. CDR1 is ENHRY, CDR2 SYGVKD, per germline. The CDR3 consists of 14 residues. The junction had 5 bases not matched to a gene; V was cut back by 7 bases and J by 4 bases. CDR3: CAITGTGWNQPQHF. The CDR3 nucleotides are TGTGCCATCACCGGGACAGGGTGGAATCAGCCCCAGCATTTT.

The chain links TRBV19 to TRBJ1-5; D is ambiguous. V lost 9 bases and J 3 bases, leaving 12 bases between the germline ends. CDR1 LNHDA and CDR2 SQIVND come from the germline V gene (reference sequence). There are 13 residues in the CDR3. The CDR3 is CASRLLPNQPQHF. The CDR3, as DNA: TGTGCCAGCAGACTCCTCCCCAATCAGCCCCAGCATTTT.

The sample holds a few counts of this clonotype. Here the CDR3 reads CSVEDQRQVWDQETQYF. CDR3 sequence (DNA): TGCAGCGTTGAAGACCAAAGACAGGTCTGGGATCAAGAGACCCAGTACTTC. The V call is TRBV29-1, the J call TRBJ2-5; TRBD1 might be the D (6 bases). Germline V gene sequence: CDR1 SQVTM, CDR2 ANQGSEA. The CDR3 has 17 amino acids. The ends were cut back, 0 bases at V and 2 bases at J, with 19 bases in the middle.

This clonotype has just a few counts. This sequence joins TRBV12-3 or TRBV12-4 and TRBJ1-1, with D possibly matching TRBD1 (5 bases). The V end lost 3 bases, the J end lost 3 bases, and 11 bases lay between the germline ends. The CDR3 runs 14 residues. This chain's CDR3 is CASSFRGVDTEAFF. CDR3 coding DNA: TGTGCCAGCAGTTTTCGGGGGGTGGACACTGAAGCTTTCTTT.

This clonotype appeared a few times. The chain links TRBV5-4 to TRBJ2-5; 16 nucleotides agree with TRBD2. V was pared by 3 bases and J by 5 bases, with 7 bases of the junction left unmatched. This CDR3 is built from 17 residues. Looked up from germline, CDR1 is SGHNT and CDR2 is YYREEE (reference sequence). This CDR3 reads CASSSGTSGRAWETQYF. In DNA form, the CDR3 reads TGTGCCAGCAGCTCAGGGACTAGCGGGAGGGCCTGGGAGACCCAGTACTTC.

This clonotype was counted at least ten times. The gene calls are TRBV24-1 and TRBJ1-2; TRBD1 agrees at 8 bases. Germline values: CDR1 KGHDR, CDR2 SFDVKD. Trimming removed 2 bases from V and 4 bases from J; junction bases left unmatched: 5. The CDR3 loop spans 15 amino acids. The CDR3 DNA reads TGTGCCACCAGTGATTCGGGGACAGGACCCTATGGCTACACCTTC. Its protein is CATSDSGTGPYGYTF.

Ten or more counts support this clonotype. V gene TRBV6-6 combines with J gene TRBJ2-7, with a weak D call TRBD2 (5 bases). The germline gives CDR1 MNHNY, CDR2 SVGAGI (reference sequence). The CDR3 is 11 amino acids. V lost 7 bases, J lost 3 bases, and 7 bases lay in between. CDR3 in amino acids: CASKGLYEQYF. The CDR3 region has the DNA TGTGCCAGCAAAGGACTCTACGAGCAGTACTTC.

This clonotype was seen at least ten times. CDR3 amino acids: CASRDRTNSPLHF. The CDR3 DNA is TGTGCCAGCCGGGACAGGACAAATTCACCCCTCCACTTT. The rearrangement links TRBV25-1 to TRBJ1-6; 8 bases are a match to TRBD1. V was pared by 8 bases and J by 7 bases, with 4 bases of the junction left unmatched. The CDR3 runs 13 residues. Germline V lookup: CDR1 MGHDK, CDR2 SYGVNS.

CDR3 DNA sequence: TGTGCCAGCAGTGCCTTAGACGAAAAACTGTTTTTT. It is translated as CASSALDEKLFF. This sequence joins TRBV2 and TRBJ1-4; D gene ambiguous. Trimming cost V 4 bases and J 8 bases, with 8 bases left between them. The CDR3 loop spans 12 amino acids. Germline V gives CDR1 SNHLY, CDR2 FYNNEI.

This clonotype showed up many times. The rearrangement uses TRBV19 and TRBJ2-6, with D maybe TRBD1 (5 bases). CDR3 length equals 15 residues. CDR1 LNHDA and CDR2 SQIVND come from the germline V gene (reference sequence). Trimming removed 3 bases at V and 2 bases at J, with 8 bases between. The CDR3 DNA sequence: TGTGCCAGTAGTATCCCCAGGGCTGGGGCCAACGTCCTGACTTTC. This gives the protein CASSIPRAGANVLTF.

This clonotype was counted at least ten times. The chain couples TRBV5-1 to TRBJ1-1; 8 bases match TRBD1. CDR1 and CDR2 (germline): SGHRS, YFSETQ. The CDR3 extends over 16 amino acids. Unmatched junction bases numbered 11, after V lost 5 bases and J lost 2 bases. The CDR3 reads CASSLRTGMGNTEAFF. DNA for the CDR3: TGCGCCAGCAGTCTCCGGACAGGGATGGGAAACACTGAAGCTTTCTTT.

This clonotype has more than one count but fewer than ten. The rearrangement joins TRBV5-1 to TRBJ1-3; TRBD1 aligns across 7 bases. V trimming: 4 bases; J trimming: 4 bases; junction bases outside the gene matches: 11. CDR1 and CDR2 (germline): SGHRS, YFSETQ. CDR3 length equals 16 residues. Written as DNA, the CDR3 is TGCGCCAGCAGCCGGCTTGGTGGGACAGCCGGAAACACCATATATTTT. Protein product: CASSRLGGTAGNTIYF.

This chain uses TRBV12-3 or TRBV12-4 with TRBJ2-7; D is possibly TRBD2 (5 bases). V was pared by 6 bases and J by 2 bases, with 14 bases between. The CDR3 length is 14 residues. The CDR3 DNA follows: TGTGCCAGCAGCGGTTTAGCGAGAACCTACGAGCAGTACTTC. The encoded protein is CASSGLARTYEQYF.

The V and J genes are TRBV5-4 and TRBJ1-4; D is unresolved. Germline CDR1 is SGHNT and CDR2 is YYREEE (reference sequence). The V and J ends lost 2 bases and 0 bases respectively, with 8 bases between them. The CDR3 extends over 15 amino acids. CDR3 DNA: TGTGCCAGCAGCTTTTCCCTGACAACTAATGAAAAACTGTTTTTT. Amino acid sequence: CASSFSLTTNEKLFF.

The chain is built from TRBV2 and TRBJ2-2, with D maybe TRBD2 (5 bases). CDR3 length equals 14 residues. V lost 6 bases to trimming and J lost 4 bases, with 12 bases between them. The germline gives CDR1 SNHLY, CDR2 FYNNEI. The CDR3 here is CASRSGSGTGELFF. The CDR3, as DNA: TGTGCCAGCAGAAGTGGGAGCGGCACCGGGGAGCTGTTTTTT. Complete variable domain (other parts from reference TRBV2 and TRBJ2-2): EPEVTQTPSHQVTQMGQEVILRCVPISNHLYFYWYRQILGQKVEFLVSFYNNEISEKSEIFDDQFSVERPDGSNFTLKIRSTKLEDSAMYFCASRSGSGTGELFFGEGSRLTVL.